Each of the 27 T cell receptor beta chains below was sequenced from the same sample in a study of CD8+ T cells in alopecia areata. RNA was isolated and reverse transcribed to cDNA, the sequencing template. Assay used: immunoSEQ multiplex PCR; TCRdb lists only in-frame clones, some missing. The repertoire has some 180,000 clones, 50% to 70% of them found once; the top ten carry around 1.8%. The material was CD4+ T cells sorted from blood, obtained at week 0. Receptor source: a human donor with alopecia areata.

The chain joins TRBV7-7 to TRBJ2-3, with TRBD1 as a possible D gene (5 bases). Germline V gene lookup returns CDR1 SSHAT and CDR2 FNYEAQ (reference sequence). The CDR3 has 14 residues. Between the trimmed V and J ends, which lost 1 base and 3 bases, there was a span of 8 bases. The CDR3 protein is CASSLDRTTDTQYF. CDR3 DNA sequence: TGTGCCAGCAGCTTAGACAGGACGACAGATACGCAGTATTTT.

This clone was found a few times. This chain uses TRBV7-2 with TRBJ2-3; no firm D call. This CDR3 is 15 amino acids long. The V gene lost 1 base and the J gene lost 2 bases, with 10 bases spanning the gap. Germline V gives CDR1 SGHTA, CDR2 FQGNSA. The DNA for the CDR3 is TGTGCCAGCAGCTTAGTTGGGAAATACACAGATACGCAGTATTTT. Protein sequence: CASSLVGKYTDTQYF.

The V and J genes are TRBV29-1 and TRBJ1-1, with 9 bases that match TRBD1. Germline V gene lookup returns CDR1 SQVTM and CDR2 ANQGSEA. The CDR3 totals 13 residues. The V and J ends lost 7 bases and 0 bases, in that order; junction bases with no gene match: 3. The CDR3 DNA sequence: TGCAGCGCGAGACAGGGGGTGAACACTGAAGCTTTCTTT. Amino acid sequence: CSARQGVNTEAFF.

This clone was observed a few times. The chain employs TRBV29-1 and TRBJ2-2; possible D gene TRBD1, 6 bases. The length of the CDR3 is 14 residues. The ends were cut back, 6 bases at V and 5 bases at J, with 16 bases in the middle. Germline loops: CDR1 SQVTM, CDR2 ANQGSEA. Here the CDR3 reads CSVAGQTGTGELFF. The CDR3 DNA sequence: TGCAGCGTCGCCGGACAGACGGGGACCGGGGAGCTGTTTTTT.

This clone showed up just a few times. The CDR3 bases are TGCAGCGTAGCCGAGAACTATGGCTACACCTTC. Translating gives CSVAENYGYTF. This sequence joins TRBV29-1 and TRBJ1-2; D is unresolved. V was cut by 6 bases and J by 2 bases, with 7 bases left in between. Germline V gene data show CDR1 as SQVTM and CDR2 as ANQGSEA. The CDR3 consists of 11 residues.

The chain recombines TRBV30 with TRBJ2-7; D tentatively reads TRBD1 or TRBD2 (5 bases each). The CDR3 contains 12 residues. Germline CDR1 GTSNPN, CDR2 SVGIG (reference sequence). V lost 0 bases and J 5 bases, leaving 8 bases between the germline ends. Written as DNA, the CDR3 is TGTGCCTGGAGTGTACGAGGGGACGAGCAGTACTTC. It is translated as CAWSVRGDEQYF.

This clone has just a few counts. V usage is TRBV29-1 and J usage is TRBJ1-5, with D perhaps matching TRBD1 (5 bases). Deletions cut 6 bases from V and 4 bases from J, with 13 bases between. The CDR3 has 13 residues. CDR1 SQVTM and CDR2 ANQGSEA come from the germline V gene. This CDR3 is CSVGEGPNQPQHF. The CDR3 nucleotides read TGCAGCGTCGGGGAGGGACCGAATCAGCCCCAGCATTTT.

The chain has TRBV6-5 and TRBJ1-5, with D possibly being TRBD1 (6 bases). The germline V gene has CDR1 MNHEY and CDR2 SVGAGI. Trimming shortened V by 5 bases and J by 11 bases, and 19 bases separated the two germline ends. This CDR3 comprises 14 residues. CDR3 region: CASSGGPGDSAQHF. CDR3 coding DNA: TGTGCCAGCAGTGGAGGCCCAGGGGACTCAGCCCAGCATTTT.

This clone was seen a few times. The rearrangement joins TRBV29-1 to TRBJ2-7, with D possibly TRBD1 on 6 matching bases. The CDR3 consists of 13 residues. Trimming shortened V by 5 bases and J by 7 bases, and 18 bases separated the two germline ends. Germline V gene sequence: CDR1 SQVTM, CDR2 ANQGSEA. CDR3 nucleotides: TGCAGCGTTTGGGGCAGGGGTATGAGGGAGCAGTACTTC. Its protein product is CSVWGRGMREQYF.

This clone was counted a few times. The chain recombines TRBV5-1 with TRBJ1-3; the D is unclear. Per germline, CDR1 SGHRS and CDR2 YFSETQ. Trimming took 1 base from V and 0 from J, leaving 8 bases between them. The CDR3 runs to 15 residues. The CDR3 spells CASSLSPISGNTIYF. The CDR3 DNA reads TGCGCCAGCAGCTTGAGCCCGATCTCTGGAAACACCATATATTTT.

CDR3 DNA: TGTGCCTGGAGGTTAGCGGGGAGCTACGAGCAGTACTTC. Its protein is CAWRLAGSYEQYF. The V gene is TRBV30, the J gene TRBJ2-7; 8 bases agree with TRBD2. Germline-derived CDR1 and CDR2 are GTSNPN and SVGIG (reference sequence). CDR3 length equals 13 residues. The junction had 4 bases not matched to a gene; V was cut back by 3 bases and J by 3 bases.

This clone was seen only a few times. The chain carries TRBV11-2 and TRBJ1-2, with D uncertain. Germline V gives CDR1 SGHAT, CDR2 FQNNGV. This CDR3 contains 11 residues. Trimming cost V 1 base and J 6 bases, with 3 bases left between them. The CDR3 DNA follows: TGTGCCAGCAGCTTAGGGGATGGCTACACCTTC. Protein sequence: CASSLGDGYTF. Combining the CDR3 with reference TRBV11-2 and TRBJ1-2 gives the whole variable domain EAGVAQSPRYKIIEKRQSVAFWCNPISGHATLYWYQQILGQGPKLLIQFQNNGVVDDSQLPKDRFSAERLKGVDSTLKIQPAKLEDSAVYLCASSLGDGYTFGSGTRLTVV.

The rearrangement uses TRBV7-2 and TRBJ2-5; 9 nucleotides line up with TRBD2. Germline lookup yields CDR1 SGHTA and CDR2 FQGNSA. J gave up 5 bases and V 0 bases, and 4 bases lay outside the gene matches. This CDR3 spans 15 amino acids. CDR3: CASSLAASGVETQYF. The DNA for the CDR3 is TGTGCCAGCAGCTTAGCGGCTAGCGGGGTGGAGACCCAGTACTTC.

The chain recombines TRBV6-5 with TRBJ1-1; D might be TRBD1 (5 bases). The ends were cut back, 0 bases at V and 4 bases at J, with 9 bases in the middle. The CDR3 covers 14 residues. Per germline, CDR1 MNHEY and CDR2 SVGAGI. The CDR3 spells CASSYSTEVTEAFF. CDR3 DNA: TGTGCCAGCAGTTACTCGACAGAAGTCACTGAAGCTTTCTTT.

The sample holds a few counts of this clone. The CDR3 protein is CASSLDANSYEQYF. DNA of the CDR3: TGCGCCAGCAGCCTGGACGCCAACTCCTACGAGCAGTACTTC. The chain employs TRBV5-1 and TRBJ2-7; D ambiguous. This CDR3 is 14 amino acids long. The germline CDR1 and CDR2 sequences are SGHRS and YFSETQ. With 4 bases removed from V and 0 bases from J, the gap between germline ends came to 11 bases.

CDR3 residues: CASSHGARNTEAFF. The CDR3 DNA sequence: TGCGCCAGCAGCCACGGGGCTAGGAACACTGAAGCTTTCTTT. The rearrangement uses TRBV23-1 and TRBJ1-1; D might be TRBD1 (5 bases). TRBV23-1 is an ORF; its function is uncertain. V shed 6 bases and J shed 1 base, with 12 bases lying between them. CDR3 length: 14 amino acids.

V usage is TRBV5-1 and J usage is TRBJ2-6, with TRBD1 identical over 7 bases. The CDR3 consists of 17 residues. Germline loops: CDR1 SGHRS, CDR2 YFSETQ. V lost 0 bases, J lost 2 bases, and 5 bases stayed unmatched. The CDR3 sequence: CASSLARQGPGANVLTF. In nucleotides, the CDR3 is TGCGCCAGCAGCTTGGCCCGACAGGGCCCTGGGGCCAACGTCCTGACTTTC.

The gene calls are TRBV27 and TRBJ2-1; D not resolved. The CDR3 spans 15 residues. Germline-derived CDR1 and CDR2 are MNHEY and SMNVEV (reference sequence). V gave up 2 bases and J gave up 4 bases, with 12 bases separating them. The CDR3 spells CASSLMGFKYNEQFF. CDR3 DNA sequence: TGTGCCAGCAGTTTAATGGGGTTCAAGTACAATGAGCAGTTCTTC.

V gene TRBV30 combines with J gene TRBJ2-3, with D possibly called TRBD1 or TRBD2 (5 bases each). This CDR3 comprises 15 residues. Germline values: CDR1 GTSNPN, CDR2 SVGIG (reference sequence). V was shortened by 3 bases and J by 1 base, with 14 bases between the two germline ends. The CDR3 loop reads CAWSLRLGGTDTQYF. Written as DNA, the CDR3 is TGTGCCTGGAGCCTCCGTTTGGGGGGCACAGATACGCAGTATTTT.

This chain connects TRBV30 to TRBJ1-2, with a possible D match to TRBD1 (6 bases). The CDR3 is made up of 16 amino acids. V lost 4 bases to trimming and J lost 8 bases, with 26 bases between them. Germline loops: CDR1 GTSNPN, CDR2 SVGIG (reference sequence). The chain's CDR3 is CAWKKRTGIMMGGYTF. As DNA, the CDR3 is TGTGCCTGGAAGAAACGAACAGGGATCATGATGGGAGGCTACACCTTC.

The chain carries TRBV12-5 and TRBJ1-5; D possibly corresponds to TRBD1 (5 bases). Between the trimmed V and J ends, which lost 6 bases and 2 bases, there was a span of 14 bases. Germline CDR1 is LGHNT and CDR2 is FRNRAP. The CDR3 is 15 residues long. The CDR3 loop is CASGRGSGGNQPQHF. The CDR3 DNA follows: TGTGCTAGTGGCCGGGGGTCGGGGGGCAATCAGCCCCAGCATTTT.

This clone was counted a single time. The J gene is TRBJ1-4, the V gene TRBV9; D is undetermined. Germline assignment: CDR1 SGDLS and CDR2 YYNGEE. The CDR3 length is 14 residues. V was shortened by 0 bases and J by 4 bases, with 7 bases between the two germline ends. The CDR3 reads CASSVGQDNEKLFF. The DNA for the CDR3 is TGTGCCAGCAGCGTAGGGCAGGATAATGAAAAACTGTTTTTT.

This clone occurred a few times. The rearrangement joins TRBV30 to TRBJ1-1; D gene ambiguous. V lost 2 bases and J lost 3, with 10 bases in between. The CDR3 loop spans 13 amino acids. Germline V gene sequence: CDR1 GTSNPN, CDR2 SVGIG (reference sequence). DNA for the CDR3: TGTGCCTGGAGTTCGTCCGGGGACACTGAAGCTTTCTTT. Translating it yields CAWSSSGDTEAFF.

This sequence joins TRBV6-1 and TRBJ2-2; D is unresolved. CDR1 MNHNS and CDR2 SASEGT come from the germline V gene. V was shortened by 4 bases and J by 3 bases, with 6 bases between the two germline ends. The CDR3 is made up of 13 amino acids. The CDR3 here is CASSADYTGELFF. In DNA form, the CDR3 reads TGTGCCAGCAGTGCCGACTACACCGGGGAGCTGTTTTTT.

This clone was seen more than once but under ten times. The chain links TRBV19 to TRBJ1-1, with D hard to call. Germline CDR1 and CDR2: LNHDA and SQIVND (reference sequence). This CDR3 is 13 amino acids long. The germline V and J ends were trimmed by 3 bases and 1 base, with 6 bases remaining between them. The CDR3 protein is CASSIKRNTEAFF. CDR3 coding DNA: TGTGCCAGTAGTATTAAAAGGAACACTGAAGCTTTCTTT. The full variable domain, in which reference TRBV19 and TRBJ1-1 provide the parts outside the CDR3, is DGGITQSPKYLFRKEGQNVTLSCEQNLNHDAMYWYRQDPGQGLRLIYYSQIVNDFQKGDIAEGYSVSREKKESFPLTVTSAQKNPTAFYLCASSIKRNTEAFFGQGTRLTVV.

The chain couples TRBV15 to TRBJ2-7; 10 nucleotides line up with TRBD1. V dropped 1 base and J dropped 3; count of bases not matched to a gene: 0. Germline CDR1 is LNHNV and CDR2 is YYDKDF (reference sequence). The CDR3 covers 14 residues. The CDR3 reads CATSRGTGGYEQYF. The DNA for the CDR3 is TGTGCCACCAGCAGAGGGACAGGGGGCTACGAGCAGTACTTC.

The V gene is TRBV30, the J gene TRBJ2-7; D is undetermined. Looked up from germline, CDR1 is GTSNPN and CDR2 is SVGIG (reference sequence). CDR3 size: 12 residues. Between the trimmed V and J ends, which lost 1 base and 3 bases, there was a span of 7 bases. The CDR3 DNA sequence: TGTGCCTGGAGTGGTAATCACTACGAGCAGTACTTC. Translated, it gives CAWSGNHYEQYF. Filled out from reference TRBV30 and TRBJ2-7, the complete variable domain reads SQTIHQWPATLVQPVGSPLSLECTVEGTSNPNLYWYRQAAGRGLQLLFYSVGIGQISSEVPQNLSASRPQDRQFILSSKKLLLSDSGFYLCAWSGNHYEQYFGPGTRLTVT.